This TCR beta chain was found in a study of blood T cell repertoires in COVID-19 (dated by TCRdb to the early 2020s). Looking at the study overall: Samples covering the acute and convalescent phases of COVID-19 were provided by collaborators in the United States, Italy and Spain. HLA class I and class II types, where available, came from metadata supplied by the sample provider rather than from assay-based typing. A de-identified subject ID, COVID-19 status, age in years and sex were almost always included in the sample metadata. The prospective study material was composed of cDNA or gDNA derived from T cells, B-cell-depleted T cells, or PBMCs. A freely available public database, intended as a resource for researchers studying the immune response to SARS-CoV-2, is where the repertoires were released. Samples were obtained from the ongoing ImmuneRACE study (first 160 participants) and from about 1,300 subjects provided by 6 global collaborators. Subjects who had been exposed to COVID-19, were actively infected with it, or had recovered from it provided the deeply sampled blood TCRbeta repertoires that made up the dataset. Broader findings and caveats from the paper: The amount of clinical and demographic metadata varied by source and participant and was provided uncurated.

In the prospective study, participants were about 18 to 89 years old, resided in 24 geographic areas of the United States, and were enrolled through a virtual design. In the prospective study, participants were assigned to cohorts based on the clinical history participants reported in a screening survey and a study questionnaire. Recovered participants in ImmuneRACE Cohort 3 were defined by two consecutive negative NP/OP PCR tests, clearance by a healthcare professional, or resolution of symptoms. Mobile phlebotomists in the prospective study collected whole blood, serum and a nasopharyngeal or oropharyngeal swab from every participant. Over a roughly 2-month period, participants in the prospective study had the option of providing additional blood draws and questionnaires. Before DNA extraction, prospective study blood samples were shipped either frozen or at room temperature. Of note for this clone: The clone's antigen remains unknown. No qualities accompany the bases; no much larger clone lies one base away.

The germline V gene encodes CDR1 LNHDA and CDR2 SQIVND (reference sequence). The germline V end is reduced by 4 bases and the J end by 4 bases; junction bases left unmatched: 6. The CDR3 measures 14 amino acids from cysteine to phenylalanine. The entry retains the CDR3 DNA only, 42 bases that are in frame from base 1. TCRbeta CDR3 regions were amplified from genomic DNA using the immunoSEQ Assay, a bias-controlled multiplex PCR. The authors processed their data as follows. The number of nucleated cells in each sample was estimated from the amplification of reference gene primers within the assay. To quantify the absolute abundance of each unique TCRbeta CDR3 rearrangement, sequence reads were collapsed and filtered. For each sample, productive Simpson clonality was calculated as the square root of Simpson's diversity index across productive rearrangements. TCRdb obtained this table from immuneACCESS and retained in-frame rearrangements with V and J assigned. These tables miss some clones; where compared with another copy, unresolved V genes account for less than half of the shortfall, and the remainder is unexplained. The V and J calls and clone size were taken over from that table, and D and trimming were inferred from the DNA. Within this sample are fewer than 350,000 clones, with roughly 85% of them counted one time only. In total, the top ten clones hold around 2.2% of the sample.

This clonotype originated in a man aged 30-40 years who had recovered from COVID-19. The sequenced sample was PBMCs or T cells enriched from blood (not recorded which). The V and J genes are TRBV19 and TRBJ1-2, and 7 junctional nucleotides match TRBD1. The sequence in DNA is TGTGCCAGTAGTACGGACAGGAGCGGCTATGGCTACACCTTC. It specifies CASSTDRSGYGYTF.